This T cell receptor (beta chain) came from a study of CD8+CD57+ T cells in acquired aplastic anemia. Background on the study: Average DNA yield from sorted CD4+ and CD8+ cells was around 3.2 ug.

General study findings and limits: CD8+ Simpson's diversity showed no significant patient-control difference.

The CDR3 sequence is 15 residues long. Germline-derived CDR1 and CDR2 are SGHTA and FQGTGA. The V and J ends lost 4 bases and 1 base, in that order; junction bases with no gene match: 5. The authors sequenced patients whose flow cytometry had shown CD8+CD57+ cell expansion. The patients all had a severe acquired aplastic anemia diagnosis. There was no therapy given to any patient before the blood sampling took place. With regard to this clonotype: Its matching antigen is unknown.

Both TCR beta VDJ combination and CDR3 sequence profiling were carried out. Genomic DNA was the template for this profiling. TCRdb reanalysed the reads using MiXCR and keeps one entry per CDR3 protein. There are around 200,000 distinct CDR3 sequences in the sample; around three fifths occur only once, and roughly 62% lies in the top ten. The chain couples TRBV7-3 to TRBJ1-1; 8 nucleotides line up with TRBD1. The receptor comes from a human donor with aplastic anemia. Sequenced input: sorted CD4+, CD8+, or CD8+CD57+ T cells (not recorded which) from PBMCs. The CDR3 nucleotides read TGTGCCAGCAGCTCCCTCGGACAGGGGAACACTGAAGCTTTCTTT. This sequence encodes CASSSLGQGNTEAFF. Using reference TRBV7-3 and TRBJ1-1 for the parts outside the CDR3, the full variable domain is GAGVSQTPSNKVTEKGKYVELRCDPISGHTALYWYRQSLGQGPEFLIYFQGTGAADDSGLPNDRFFAVRPEGSVSTLKIQRTERGDSAVYLCASSSLGQGNTEAFFGQGTRLTVV.